A selection of T cell receptor beta chains follows, all from one sample in a study of blood T cells in healthy people across ages. Each CDR3 protein is one row after TCRdb ran MiXCR on the 5' RACE reads. This sample has around 1,800,000 distinct CDR3 sequences; about two fifths occur once, and the top ten carry about 21%. The specimen was blood. The receptors derive from a human donor in good health. Each CDR3 is given with its conserved first and last residue. The D gene is left open where the match is weak. Clone sizes are given selectively: once, few, many, or a class where the clone is expanded.

abundance	j_gene	v_gene	d_gene	CDR3nt	CDR3aa
.	TRBJ2-1	TRBV2	.	TGTGCCAGCAGCGTAGGGGGGGCGAGTGAGCAGTTCTTC	CASSVGGASEQFF
few	TRBJ1-4	TRBV5-1	.	TGCGCCAGCAGCGAGGTTGCAACTAATGAAAAACTGTTTTTT	CASSEVATNEKLFF
.	TRBJ1-5	TRBV10-3	.	TGTGCCATCAGTGAGCCCCTCCCGGAATTTGGGGGTGGCAATCAACCCCAGCATTTT	CAISEPLPEFGGGNQPQHF
many	TRBJ1-4	TRBV4-1	TRBD1	TGCGCCAGCAGCCAGGAACCGGGCAGGGGGCATGAAAAACTGTTTTTT	CASSQEPGRGHEKLFF
.	TRBJ1-2	TRBV4-3	TRBD1	TGCGCCAGCAGCCAAGACCGCAGGGGGACCTACACCTTC	CASSQDRRGTYTF
few	TRBJ2-2	TRBV7-6	TRBD1	TGTGCCAGCCGGCGCGTGGGACAGTCGAACACCGGGGAGCTGTTTTTT	CASRRVGQSNTGELFF
.	TRBJ2-1	TRBV29-1	.	TGCAGCGTTGGGTCACCGCGACTATACAATGAGCAGTTCTTC	CSVGSPRLYNEQFF
once	TRBJ2-6	TRBV6-5	.	TGTGCCAACAGTTCTCACTCACCTTTCTCTGGGGCCAACGTCCTGACTTTC	CANSSHSPFSGANVLTF
.	TRBJ2-5	TRBV24-1	TRBD1	TGTGCCACCAGTGATCCAAACAGGGGTCCCAAAGAGACCCAGTACTTC	CATSDPNRGPKETQYF
.	TRBJ2-5	TRBV29-1	.	TGCAGCGTCCTCACAAGCAGGGAAGGGGCCTGGGAGACCCAGTACTTC	CSVLTSREGAWETQYF
once	TRBJ1-1	TRBV7-3	.	TGTGCCAGCAGCTTACTGGAGAACACTGAAGTTTTCTTT	CASSLLENTEVFF
.	TRBJ1-2	TRBV28	TRBD1	TGTGCCAGCAGTCCCCCGGGACAGCCTCATGGCTACACCTTC	CASSPPGQPHGYTF
.	TRBJ2-3	TRBV5-1	.	TGCGCCAGCAGCTTCAAGGACGTCACAGATACGCAGTATTTT	CASSFKDVTDTQYF
few	TRBJ2-7	TRBV7-2	.	TGTGCCAGCAGCTTAGGCAGGCTCACCTACGAGCAGTACTTC	CASSLGRLTYEQYF
.	TRBJ1-5	TRBV4-2	TRBD1	TGTGCCAGCAGCCAGTGGACAGGAAATCAGCCCCAGCATTTT	CASSQWTGNQPQHF
few	TRBJ1-1	TRBV4-1	.	TGCGCCAGCAGCCAAGATGGGCAGTGGAACACTGAAGCTTTCTTT	CASSQDGQWNTEAFF
.	TRBJ2-3	TRBV4-1	.	TGCGCCAGCAGCCAAGATCTGGCAGGCGGGGGCTTCACAGATACGCGGTATTTT	CASSQDLAGGGFTDTRYF
few	TRBJ2-1	TRBV12-5	.	TGTGCTAGTGGTTTGGTCCGTAACAATGAGCAGTTCTTC	CASGLVRNNEQFF
.	TRBJ1-2	TRBV6-5	TRBD1	TGTGCCAGCAGTTACGATAAAGGACAGGGGGCTGACGGCTACACCTTC	CASSYDKGQGADGYTF
few	TRBJ2-6	TRBV7-3	TRBD1	TGTGCCAGCAGCTCAATAACAGGGGGACGCTCTGGGGCCAACGTCCTGACTTTC	CASSSITGGRSGANVLTF
.	TRBJ1-5	TRBV4-2	TRBD1	TGTGCCAGCAGCCGAGACAGGGGATCTCAGCCCCAGCATTTT	CASSRDRGSQPQHF
.	TRBJ1-2	TRBV29-1	.	TGCAGCGTTAATCCAGCAAACTATGGCTACACCTTC	CSVNPANYGYTF
many	TRBJ2-1	TRBV15	.	TGTGCCACCAGCACTGAGTTGCATGAGCAGTTCTTC	CATSTELHEQFF
.	TRBJ1-2	TRBV29-1	TRBD1	TGTAGCGTAGCCGGGAGACAGGGCGGGAGTGGCTACACCTTC	CSVAGRQGGSGYTF
few	TRBJ2-2	TRBV6-5	.	TGTGCCAGCAGTTATATTACCGGGGAGCTGTTTTTT	CASSYITGELFF
few	TRBJ2-5	TRBV11-2	TRBD2	TGTGCCAGCAGCCCAGCGGCGGGGGGGATCCCCCAGTACTTC	CASSPAAGGIPQYF
.	TRBJ1-6	TRBV20-1	TRBD1	TGCAGTGCTAGGGACAGGGATCGGTCACCCCTCCACTTT	CSARDRDRSPLHF
few	TRBJ2-3	TRBV5-1	TRBD1	TGCGCCAGCCGGGACAGTGACTCAGATACGCAGTATTTT	CASRDSDSDTQYF
many	TRBJ2-7	TRBV30	.	TGTGCCTGGACTAAAGGGAACGCAGGCATGGGCGAGCAGTACTTC	CAWTKGNAGMGEQYF
.	TRBJ1-5	TRBV6-6	.	TGTGCCAGCAGCTCCAGGGGAGGGAGAGTGGGCAATCAGCCCCAGCATTTT	CASSSRGGRVGNQPQHF
.	TRBJ1-1	TRBV20-1	TRBD1	TGCAGTGCCAGGGGACAGATGAACACTGAAGCTTTCTTT	CSARGQMNTEAFF
.	TRBJ2-1	TRBV5-1	TRBD2	TGCGCCAGCAGCTTAGCGGGGGGGCCGGTAGATGAGCAGTTCTTC	CASSLAGGPVDEQFF
.	TRBJ2-2	TRBV7-3	.	TGTGCCAGCACCCCCGGACGGTCCACCGGGGAGCTGTTTTTT	CASTPGRSTGELFF
.	TRBJ1-4	TRBV6-6	TRBD1	TGTGCCAGCAGTTACAGTGGACAGGGCGCAACTAATGAAAAACTGTTTTTT	CASSYSGQGATNEKLFF
.	TRBJ1-1	TRBV6-6	.	TGTGCCAGCAGTTACCCCTCCGACAGGACGAACACTGAAGCTTTCTTT	CASSYPSDRTNTEAFF
few	TRBJ2-7	TRBV4-3	.	TGCGCCAGCAGCCAAGGGGCGGGCAGCGGCAACTACGAGCAGTACTTC	CASSQGAGSGNYEQYF
.	TRBJ1-4	TRBV10-3	.	TGTGCCATCAGTGATGGAGGTAATGAAAAACTGTTTTTT	CAISDGGNEKLFF
.	TRBJ1-2	TRBV20-1	TRBD1	TGCAGTGCTAGAGGTGCCATTCAGGGGGCGGGCGGCTACACCTTC	CSARGAIQGAGGYTF
.	TRBJ2-3	TRBV7-2	.	TGTGCCAGCAGCTGGGACCCCGGGGTAGCAGATACGCAGTATTTT	CASSWDPGVADTQYF
.	TRBJ2-6	TRBV18	.	TGTGCCAGCTCACCACTGTCACAGGGCACTGGGGCCAACGTCCTGACTTTC	CASSPLSQGTGANVLTF
.	TRBJ2-5	TRBV6-2/TRBV6-3	.	TGTGCCAGCAGTCCTGCAGTTAGTGGGGATTACTGGGAGACCCAGTACTTC	CASSPAVSGDYWETQYF